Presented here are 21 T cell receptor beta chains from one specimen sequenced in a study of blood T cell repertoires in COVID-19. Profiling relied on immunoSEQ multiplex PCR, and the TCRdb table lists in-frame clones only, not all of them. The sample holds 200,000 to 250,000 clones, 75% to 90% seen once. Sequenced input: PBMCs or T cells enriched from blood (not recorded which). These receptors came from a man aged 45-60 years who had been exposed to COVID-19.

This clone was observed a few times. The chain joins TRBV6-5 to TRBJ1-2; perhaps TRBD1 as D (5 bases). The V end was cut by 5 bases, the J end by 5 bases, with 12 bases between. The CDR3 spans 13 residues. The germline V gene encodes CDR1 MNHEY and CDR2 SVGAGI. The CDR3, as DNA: TGTGCCAGCAGTAGGGGCACGCAATATGGCTACACCTTC. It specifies CASSRGTQYGYTF.

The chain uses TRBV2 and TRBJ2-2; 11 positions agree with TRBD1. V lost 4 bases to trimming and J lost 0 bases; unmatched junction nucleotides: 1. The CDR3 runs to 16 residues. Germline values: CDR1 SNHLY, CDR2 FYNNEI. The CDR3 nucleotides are TGTGCCAGCAGTGGGACAGGGGGCGCGAACACCGGGGAGCTGTTTTTT. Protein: CASSGTGGANTGELFF. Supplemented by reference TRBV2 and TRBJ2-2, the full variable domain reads EPEVTQTPSHQVTQMGQEVILRCVPISNHLYFYWYRQILGQKVEFLVSFYNNEISEKSEIFDDQFSVERPDGSNFTLKIRSTKLEDSAMYFCASSGTGGANTGELFFGEGSRLTVL.

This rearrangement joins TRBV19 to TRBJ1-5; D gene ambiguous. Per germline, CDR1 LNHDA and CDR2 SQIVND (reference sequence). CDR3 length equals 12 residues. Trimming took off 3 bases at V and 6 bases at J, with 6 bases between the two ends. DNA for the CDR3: TGTGCCAGTAGTATGAGGCTTCAGCCCCAGCATTTT. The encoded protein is CASSMRLQPQHF.

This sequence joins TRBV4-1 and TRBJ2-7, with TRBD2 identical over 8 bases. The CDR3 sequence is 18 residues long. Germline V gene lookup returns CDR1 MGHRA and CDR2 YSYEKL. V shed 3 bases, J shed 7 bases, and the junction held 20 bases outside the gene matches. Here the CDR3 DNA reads TGCGCCAGCAGCCAGGAGGTTAGCGGGATTTGGAGGGCCTCTGAGCAGTACGTC. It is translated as CASSQEVSGIWRASEQYV.

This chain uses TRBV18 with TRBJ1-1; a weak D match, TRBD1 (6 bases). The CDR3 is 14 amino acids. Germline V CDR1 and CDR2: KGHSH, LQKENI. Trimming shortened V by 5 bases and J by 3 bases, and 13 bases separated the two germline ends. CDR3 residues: CASSRWTADTEAFF. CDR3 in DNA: TGTGCCAGCTCAAGGTGGACAGCCGACACTGAAGCTTTCTTT.

CDR3 DNA sequence: TGTGCCAGCAGCGTAACAGGCTCCTATGGCTACACCTTC. It is translated as CASSVTGSYGYTF. The gene calls are TRBV9 and TRBJ1-2; the D gene is possibly TRBD1 (5 bases). Germline loops: CDR1 SGDLS, CDR2 YYNGEE. The CDR3 extends over 13 amino acids. Trimming removed 1 base from V and 4 bases from J, with 8 bases in between. The full variable domain, with the rest looked up from reference TRBV9 and TRBJ1-2, is DSGVTQTPKHLITATGQRVTLRCSPRSGDLSVYWYQQSLDQGLQFLIQYYNGEERAKGNILERFSAQQFPDLHSELNLSSLELGDSALYFCASSVTGSYGYTFGSGTRLTVV.

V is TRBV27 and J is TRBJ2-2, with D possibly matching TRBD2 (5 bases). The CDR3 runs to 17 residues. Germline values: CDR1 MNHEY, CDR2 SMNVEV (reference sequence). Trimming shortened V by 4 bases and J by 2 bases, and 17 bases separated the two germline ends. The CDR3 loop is CASSSYAGITNTGELFF. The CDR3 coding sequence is TGTGCCAGCAGTTCTTACGCCGGGATCACAAACACCGGGGAGCTGTTTTTT.

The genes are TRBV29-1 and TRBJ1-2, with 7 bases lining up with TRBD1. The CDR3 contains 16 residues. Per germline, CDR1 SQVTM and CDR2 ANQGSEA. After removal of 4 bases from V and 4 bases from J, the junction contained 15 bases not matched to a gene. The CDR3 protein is CSVGVVGGRKTYGYTF. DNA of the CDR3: TGCAGCGTTGGGGTGGTAGGGGGCCGAAAAACCTATGGCTACACCTTC. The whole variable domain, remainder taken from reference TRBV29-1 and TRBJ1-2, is SAVISQKPSRDICQRGTSLTIQCQVDSQVTMMFWYRQQPGQSLTLIATANQGSEATYESGFVIDKFPISRPNLTFSTLTVSNMSPEDSSIYLCSVGVVGGRKTYGYTFGSGTRLTVV.

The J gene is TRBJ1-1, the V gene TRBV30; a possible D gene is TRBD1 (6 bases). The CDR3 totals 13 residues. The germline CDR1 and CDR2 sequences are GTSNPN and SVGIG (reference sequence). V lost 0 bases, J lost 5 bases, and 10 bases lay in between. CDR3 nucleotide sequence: TGTGCCTGGAGTGTTACAGGGTTAACTGAAGCTTTCTTT. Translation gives CAWSVTGLTEAFF. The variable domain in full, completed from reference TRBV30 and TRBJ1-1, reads SQTIHQWPATLVQPVGSPLSLECTVEGTSNPNLYWYRQAAGRGLQLLFYSVGIGQISSEVPQNLSASRPQDRQFILSSKKLLLSDSGFYLCAWSVTGLTEAFFGQGTRLTVV.

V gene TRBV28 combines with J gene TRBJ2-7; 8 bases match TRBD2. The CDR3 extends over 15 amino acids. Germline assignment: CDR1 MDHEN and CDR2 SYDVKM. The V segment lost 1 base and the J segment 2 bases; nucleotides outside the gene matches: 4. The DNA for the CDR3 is TGTGCCAGCAGTTTATCGGGGGGGCGTACCTACGAGCAGTACTTC. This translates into CASSLSGGRTYEQYF.

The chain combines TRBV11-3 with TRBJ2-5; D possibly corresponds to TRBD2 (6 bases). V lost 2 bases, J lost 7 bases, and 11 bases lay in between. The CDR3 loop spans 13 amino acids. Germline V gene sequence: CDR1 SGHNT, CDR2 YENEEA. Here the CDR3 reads CASSLQVGGTQYF. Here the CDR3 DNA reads TGTGCCAGCAGCTTACAGGTCGGGGGGACCCAGTACTTC.

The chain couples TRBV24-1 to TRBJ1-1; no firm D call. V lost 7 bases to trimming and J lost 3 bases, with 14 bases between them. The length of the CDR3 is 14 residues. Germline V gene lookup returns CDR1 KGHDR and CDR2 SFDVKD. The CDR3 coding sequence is TGTGCCACCAGAGAACGGAGCGGGCACACTGAAGCTTTCTTT. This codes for CATRERSGHTEAFF.

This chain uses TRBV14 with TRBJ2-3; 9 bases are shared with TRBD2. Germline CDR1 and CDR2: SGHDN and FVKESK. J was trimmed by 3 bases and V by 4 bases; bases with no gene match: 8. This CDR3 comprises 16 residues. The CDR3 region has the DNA TGTGCCAGCAGCCCCATAGCGGGAGTTGGTACAGATACGCAGTATTTT. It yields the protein CASSPIAGVGTDTQYF.

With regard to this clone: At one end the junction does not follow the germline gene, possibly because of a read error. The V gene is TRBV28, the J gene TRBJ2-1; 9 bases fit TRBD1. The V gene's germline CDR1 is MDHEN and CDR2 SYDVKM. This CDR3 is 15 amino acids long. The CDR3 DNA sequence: TGTGCCAGCAGTCTATGGACAGGGGTTGGGAATGAGCAGTTCTTC. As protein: CASSLWTGVGNEQFF.

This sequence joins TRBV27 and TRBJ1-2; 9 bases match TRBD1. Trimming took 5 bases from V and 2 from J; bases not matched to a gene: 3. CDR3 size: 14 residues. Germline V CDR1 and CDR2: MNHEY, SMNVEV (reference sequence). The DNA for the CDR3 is TGTGCCAGCAGTCGACAGGGGGGCAACTATGGCTACACCTTC. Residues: CASSRQGGNYGYTF.

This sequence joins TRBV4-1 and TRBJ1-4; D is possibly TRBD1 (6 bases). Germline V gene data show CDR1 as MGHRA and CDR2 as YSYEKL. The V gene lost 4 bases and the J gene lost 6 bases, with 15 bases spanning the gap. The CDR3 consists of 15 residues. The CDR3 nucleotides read TGCGCCAGCAGCCTCAGCGGGGGGCGGGATGAAAAACTGTTTTTT. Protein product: CASSLSGGRDEKLFF.

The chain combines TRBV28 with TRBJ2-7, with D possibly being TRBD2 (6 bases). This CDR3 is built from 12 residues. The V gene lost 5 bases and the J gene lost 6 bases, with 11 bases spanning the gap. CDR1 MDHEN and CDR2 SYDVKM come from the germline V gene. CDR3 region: CASSLLGGEQYV. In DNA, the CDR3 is TGTGCCAGCAGTCTACTGGGGGGCGAGCAGTACGTC.

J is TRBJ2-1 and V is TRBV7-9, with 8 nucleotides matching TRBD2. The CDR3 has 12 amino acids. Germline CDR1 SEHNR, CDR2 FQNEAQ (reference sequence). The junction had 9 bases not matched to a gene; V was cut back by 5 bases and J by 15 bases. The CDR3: CASSDGTRAVFF. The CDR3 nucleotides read TGTGCCAGCAGCGACGGGACTAGGGCTGTGTTCTTC.

The DNA for the CDR3 is TGTGCCAGCAGCTTAGAGGCTAGCGGGAGCTACGAGCAGTACGTC. Translated, it gives CASSLEASGSYEQYV. V usage is TRBV11-2 and J usage is TRBJ2-7; TRBD2 matches 10 bases. Germline V gene sequence: CDR1 SGHAT, CDR2 FQNNGV. This CDR3 is built from 15 residues. Trimming cost V 0 bases and J 3 bases; bases outside gene matches: 2.

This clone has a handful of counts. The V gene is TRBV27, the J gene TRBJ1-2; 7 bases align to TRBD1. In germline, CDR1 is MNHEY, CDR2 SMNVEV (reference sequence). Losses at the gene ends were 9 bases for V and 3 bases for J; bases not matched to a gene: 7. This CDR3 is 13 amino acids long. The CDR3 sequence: CASRTGLDYGYTF. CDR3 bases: TGTGCCAGTCGGACAGGTTTGGACTATGGCTACACCTTC.

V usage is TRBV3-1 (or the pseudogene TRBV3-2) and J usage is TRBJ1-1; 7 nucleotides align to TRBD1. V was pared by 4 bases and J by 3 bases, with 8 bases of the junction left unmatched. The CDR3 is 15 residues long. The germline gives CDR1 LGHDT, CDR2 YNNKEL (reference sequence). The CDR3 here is CASSRDSSRDTEAFF. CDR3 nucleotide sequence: TGTGCCAGCAGCCGGGACAGTTCAAGGGACACTGAAGCTTTCTTT.